These 21 T cell receptor beta chains originate from one sample sequenced in a study of metastatic and nonmetastatic thyroid tumors. Treatment of any kind had been given to no patient before thyroid surgery. Via MiXCR, TCRdb re-called the PCR reads. The sample has about 20,000 clones, 20% to 25% seen once. Sequencing was done on a sample of tumor tissue. The receptors were gathered from a female donor with papillary thyroid cancer or a benign thyroid nodule (not recorded which). Some clones in this sample may be carry-over from other donors' samples.

Ten or more counts support this clone. The chain uses TRBV28 and TRBJ2-5, with a possible D match to TRBD2 (6 bases). This CDR3 spans 13 amino acids. Germline CDR1 is MDHEN and CDR2 is SYDVKM. V was shortened by 1 base and J by 4 bases, with 7 bases between the two germline ends. CDR3 nucleotide sequence: TGTGCCAGCAGTTTATACGGGGGAGAGACCCAGTACTTC. This sequence encodes CASSLYGGETQYF.

This clone qualifies as medium-sized. The rearrangement joins TRBV5-8 to TRBJ1-4, with TRBD1 identical over 10 bases. The length of the CDR3 is 16 residues. V was pared by 0 bases and J by 5 bases, with 4 bases of the junction left unmatched. Germline assignment: CDR1 SGHTS and CDR2 YDEGEE. CDR3 bases: TGTGCCAGCAGCTTGGGACCGGGACAGGGGAATGAAAAACTGTTTTTT. This gives the protein CASSLGPGQGNEKLFF.

The chain has TRBV12-3 or TRBV12-4 and TRBJ1-1; D may be TRBD1 (5 bases). The CDR3 is made up of 13 amino acids. The germline V and J ends were trimmed by 2 bases and 5 bases, with 9 bases remaining between them. In nucleotides, the CDR3 is TGTGCCAGCAGTTTAAGGTGGGGGACTGAAGCTTTCTTT. Protein: CASSLRWGTEAFF.

This clone was seen at least ten times. The CDR3 nucleotides read TGTGCCAGCAGTTTATTTAGTTGGGCAGATACGCAGTATTTT. Translation gives CASSLFSWADTQYF. V and J are TRBV27 and TRBJ2-3; D is unresolved. Germline CDR1 MNHEY, CDR2 SMNVEV (reference sequence). V was shortened by 1 base and J by 4 bases, with 9 bases between the two germline ends. CDR3 length: 14 residues.

This clone counts as medium-sized. This rearrangement joins TRBV20-1 to TRBJ2-7, with no clear D. The CDR3 spans 13 residues. The V and J ends lost 7 bases and 3 bases respectively, with 16 bases between them. The germline gives CDR1 DFQATT, CDR2 SNEGSKA (reference sequence). CDR3 loop: CSVTRRNRYEQYF. CDR3 nucleotides: TGCAGTGTTACCCGGAGAAACCGCTACGAGCAGTACTTC.

This clone was recorded at least ten times. The chain is built from TRBV11-1 and TRBJ2-3, with TRBD2 matching 12 bases. The CDR3 is made up of 16 amino acids. The V gene's germline CDR1 is SGHAT and CDR2 FQDESV (reference sequence). Trimming cost V 5 bases and J 6 bases; bases outside gene matches: 9. CDR3 in amino acids: CASSPLTSGSVDTQYF. Here the CDR3 DNA reads TGTGCCAGCAGCCCACTGACTAGCGGGAGCGTTGATACGCAGTATTTT.

The chain couples TRBV12-3 or TRBV12-4 to TRBJ2-5; D is perhaps TRBD2 (6 bases). This CDR3 has 15 amino acids. Between the trimmed V and J ends, which lost 4 bases and 0 bases, there was a span of 12 bases. The CDR3 region has the DNA TGTGCCAGCAGTTCCGGGACTGAGTACCAAGAGACCCAGTACTTC. Translated, it gives CASSSGTEYQETQYF.

Sample share makes this clone medium-sized. The rearrangement uses TRBV11-2 and TRBJ2-7, with 12 bases matching TRBD2. Per germline, CDR1 SGHAT and CDR2 FQNNGV. V shed 6 bases, J shed 3 bases, and the junction held 6 bases outside the gene matches. This CDR3 is built from 15 residues. For the CDR3, the DNA is TGTGCCAGCAGTCCCGGGACTAGCGGGTTCTACGAGCAGTACTTC. Amino acid sequence: CASSPGTSGFYEQYF.

This clone was found many times. In DNA form, the CDR3 reads TGTGCCAGCAGCGAGGAACAGTATGAGACCCAGTACTTC. This translates into CASSEEQYETQYF. This chain links TRBV7-8 with TRBJ2-5; D unresolved. CDR1 SGHVS and CDR2 FQNEAQ come from the germline V gene. With 5 bases removed from V and 5 bases from J, the gap between germline ends came to 12 bases. CDR3 size: 13 residues.

As regards this clone: One base away lies a much larger clone, so this may be a sequencing read error. V gene TRBV29-1 combines with J gene TRBJ2-5, with D tentatively TRBD2 (7 bases). V dropped 7 bases and J dropped 5 bases, with 17 bases sitting between them. The germline V gene has CDR1 SQVTM and CDR2 ANQGSEA. The CDR3 extends over 13 amino acids. The CDR3 nucleotides are TGCAGCGCGGGGAGGGGGAGAGGGGAGACCCAGTACTTC. It translates to CSAGRGRGETQYF.

This clone has at least ten counts. The V and J genes are TRBV20-1 and TRBJ2-5, with 8 bases identical to TRBD1. The CDR3 extends over 13 amino acids. The J segment lost 5 bases and the V segment lost 6 bases, leaving 8 bases of the junction unmatched. Germline CDR1 DFQATT, CDR2 SNEGSKA (reference sequence). CDR3: CSAPRTGRETQYF. CDR3 in DNA: TGCAGTGCCCCTAGGACAGGGAGGGAGACCCAGTACTTC.

This chain uses TRBV11-2 with TRBJ2-5; TRBD2 might be the D (6 bases). V was clipped by 1 base and J by 1 base, with 22 bases between them. This CDR3 comprises 19 residues. Germline values: CDR1 SGHAT, CDR2 FQNNGV. In DNA, the CDR3 is TGTGCCAGCAGCTTAGGCGGTAGCGGATTAGGGCCCCTCCAAGAGACCCAGTACTTC. Translated, it gives CASSLGGSGLGPLQETQYF.

The CDR3 loop reads CASSYENGQGNYEQYF. DNA for the CDR3: TGTGCCAGCAGTTACGAAAATGGACAGGGAAACTACGAGCAGTACTTC. This chain uses TRBV6-2 or TRBV6-3 with TRBJ2-7; TRBD1 matches 8 bases. With 2 bases clipped from V and 3 bases from J, the junction kept 9 bases outside the gene matches. From germline, CDR1 is MNHEY and CDR2 SVGEGT. This CDR3 spans 16 amino acids.

The V gene is TRBV7-9, the J gene TRBJ1-1; TRBD1 is a possible D gene (5 bases). In germline, CDR1 is SEHNR, CDR2 FQNEAQ (reference sequence). Trimming took off 5 bases at V and 2 bases at J, with 9 bases between the two ends. CDR3 size: 13 residues. The CDR3 coding sequence is TGTGCCAGCAGCGTGACAGCTAACACTGAAGCTTTCTTT. Protein product: CASSVTANTEAFF.

This clone was observed at least ten times. This chain links TRBV29-1 with TRBJ1-1; D perhaps matches TRBD1 (5 bases). Germline V gives CDR1 SQVTM, CDR2 ANQGSEA. This CDR3 comprises 14 residues. V was pared by 5 bases and J by 4 bases, with 17 bases between. The DNA for the CDR3 is TGCAGCGTTCCCGATCCCTATGGGGGCACTGAAGCTTTCTTT. It encodes CSVPDPYGGTEAFF.

The V gene is TRBV7-2, the J gene TRBJ2-1, with TRBD1 matching 7 bases. The junction had 10 bases not matched to a gene; V was cut back by 0 bases and J by 2 bases. From germline, CDR1 is SGHTA and CDR2 FQGNSA. CDR3 length equals 18 residues. CDR3 coding DNA: TGTGCCAGCAGCTTAGCGCTGGTGGACAGGTGCGCCTACAATGAGCAGTTCTTC. The encoded protein is CASSLALVDRCAYNEQFF.

The chain carries TRBV7-2 and TRBJ1-1, with TRBD1 matching over 10 bases. Losses at the gene ends were 5 bases for V and 8 bases for J; bases not matched to a gene: 8. CDR1 is SGHTA and CDR2 is FQGNSA in the germline V gene. The CDR3 totals 14 residues. The CDR3 protein is CASSVIRDRGEAFF. The CDR3 bases are TGTGCCAGCAGCGTAATCCGGGACAGGGGCGAAGCTTTCTTT.

Ten or more counts support this clone. Given a much more abundant clone one base away, this may be a read error. This specimen includes other DNA sequences encoding the same CDR3. V is TRBV27 and J is TRBJ2-7; 7 bases map to TRBD2. The CDR3 is 14 amino acids. CDR1 and CDR2 from the germline V gene are MNHEY and SMNVEV (reference sequence). CDR3 in DNA: TGCGCCAGCAGTTTTGGGGGGAGGGCTAACGAGCAGTACTTC. Translation: CASSFGGRANEQYF.

To note about this clone: A junction end diverges from the germline sequence, so it may reflect a read error. DNA of the CDR3: TGTGTCAGCAGCGAGCTTTCGGGCACAGATGCGCAGTATTTT. Translation: CVSSELSGTDAQYF. The chain joins TRBV7-2 to TRBJ2-3, with no clear D. This CDR3 contains 14 residues. Germline V CDR1 and CDR2: SGHTA, FQGNSA.

This chain links TRBV12-3 or TRBV12-4 with TRBJ2-7; a weak D match, TRBD2 (7 bases). The germline V and J ends were trimmed by 6 bases and 5 bases, with 20 bases remaining between them. This CDR3 contains 15 residues. For the CDR3, the DNA is TGTGCCAGCAGCTCCCAGGGGCGCGGGAGCGACGAGCAGTACTTC. It translates to CASSSQGRGSDEQYF.

This clone appeared many times. The chain joins TRBV28 to TRBJ1-1, with 10 positions matching TRBD1. CDR3 length: 16 residues. CDR1 and CDR2 from the germline V gene are MDHEN and SYDVKM. The V gene end was trimmed by 2 bases and the J gene end by 3 bases; junction bases not matched to a gene: 6. This CDR3 reads CASSLEGQGWDTEAFF. DNA for the CDR3: TGTGCCAGCAGTTTAGAGGGACAGGGGTGGGACACTGAAGCTTTCTTT.